A single sample gave rise to the 6 T cell receptor beta chains below, sequenced in a study of CD8 T cells in Susac syndrome. Random hexamers were used to reverse transcribe roughly 0.45 to 1 ug of RNA. TCRdb reanalysed the immunoSEQ multiplex PCR reads using MiXCR and keeps one entry per CDR3 protein. The repertoire holds about 85,000 distinct CDR3 sequences, 95% seen once, with approximately 0.49% in the top ten. The sample was CD8+ T cells from PBMCs. These receptor sequences come from a human donor with Susac syndrome.

This chain links TRBV12-3 or TRBV12-4 with TRBJ2-1, with D unresolved. V was clipped by 4 bases and J by 10 bases, with 11 bases between them. The CDR3 extends over 12 amino acids. The CDR3: CASSYIRPEQFF. CDR3 DNA: TGTGCCAGCAGTTATATTCGGCCGGAGCAGTTCTTC.

The J gene is TRBJ2-5, the V gene TRBV12-3 or TRBV12-4; 9 bases match TRBD2. CDR3 size: 16 residues. The trim removed 5 bases at V and 1 base at J, leaving 8 bases unmatched. The DNA of the CDR3 is TGTGCCAGCAGTCCTCGCGGGGGGGAAACCCAAGAGACCCAGTACTTC. Translation: CASSPRGGETQETQYF.

V and J are TRBV25-1 and TRBJ1-4; the D is unclear. The CDR3 consists of 10 residues. The germline gives CDR1 MGHDK, CDR2 SYGVNS. The V gene lost 4 bases and the J gene lost 8 bases, with 2 bases spanning the gap. In nucleotides, the CDR3 is TGTGCCAGCAGTGCGGAAAAACTGTTTTTT. This encodes CASSAEKLFF.

This clonotype was observed once. This sequence joins TRBV20-1 and TRBJ2-1, with TRBD2 identical over 11 bases. The CDR3 covers 17 residues. Germline loops: CDR1 DFQATT, CDR2 SNEGSKA (reference sequence). The V and J ends lost 3 bases and 1 base, in that order; junction bases with no gene match: 8. CDR3 DNA sequence: TGCAGTGCTAGCGGGACTAGCGGCCCGATTTCCTACAATGAGCAGTTCTTC. It is translated as CSASGTSGPISYNEQFF.

The chain combines TRBV9 with TRBJ2-6, with a weak D call TRBD1 (5 bases). V was clipped by 1 base and J by 0 bases, with 14 bases between them. Germline-derived CDR1 and CDR2 are SGDLS and YYNGEE. The CDR3 loop spans 18 amino acids. This CDR3 is CASSVSRQSNSGANVLTF. The CDR3 DNA reads as TGTGCCAGCAGCGTATCTCGACAGTCAAACTCTGGGGCCAACGTCCTGACTTTC.

This clonotype was seen a few times. This CDR3 reads CASSGTVTSSYNEQFF. CDR3 nucleotides: TGTGCCAGCAGTGGAACAGTCACTAGCTCCTACAATGAGCAGTTCTTC. V and J are TRBV6-4 and TRBJ2-1; possible D gene TRBD2, 5 bases. V was trimmed by 4 bases and J by 0 bases, leaving 13 bases between them. Germline V gives CDR1 MRHNA, CDR2 SNTAGT. This CDR3 comprises 16 residues.